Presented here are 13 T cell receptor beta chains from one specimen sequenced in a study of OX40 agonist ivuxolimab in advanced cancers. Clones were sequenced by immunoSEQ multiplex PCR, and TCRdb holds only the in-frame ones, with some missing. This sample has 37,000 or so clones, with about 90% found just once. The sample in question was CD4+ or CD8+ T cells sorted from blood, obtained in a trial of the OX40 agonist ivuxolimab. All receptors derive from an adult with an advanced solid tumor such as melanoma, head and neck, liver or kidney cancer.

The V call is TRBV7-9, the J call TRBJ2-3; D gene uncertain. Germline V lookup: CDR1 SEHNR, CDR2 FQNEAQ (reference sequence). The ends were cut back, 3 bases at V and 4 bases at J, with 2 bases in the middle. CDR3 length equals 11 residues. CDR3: CASSFPDTQYF. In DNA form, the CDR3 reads TGTGCCAGCAGCTTCCCAGATACGCAGTATTTT.

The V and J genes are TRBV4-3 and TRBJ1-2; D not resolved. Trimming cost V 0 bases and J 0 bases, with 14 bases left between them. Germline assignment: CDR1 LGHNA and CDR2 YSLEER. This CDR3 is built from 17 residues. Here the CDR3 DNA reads TGCGCCAGCAGCCAAGAGGACGTTACGGGAGCTAACTATGGCTACACCTTC. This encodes CASSQEDVTGANYGYTF.

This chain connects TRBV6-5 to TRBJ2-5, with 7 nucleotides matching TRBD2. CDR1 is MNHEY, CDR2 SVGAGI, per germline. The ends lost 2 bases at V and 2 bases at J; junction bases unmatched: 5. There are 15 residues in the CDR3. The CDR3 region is CASSYGGGLQETQYF. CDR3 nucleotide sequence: TGTGCCAGCAGTTACGGGGGGGGTCTACAAGAGACCCAGTACTTC.

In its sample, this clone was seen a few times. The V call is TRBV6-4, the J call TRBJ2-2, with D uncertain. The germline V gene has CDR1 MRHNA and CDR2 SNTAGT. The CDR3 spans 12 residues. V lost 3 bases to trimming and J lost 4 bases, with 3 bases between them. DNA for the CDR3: TGTGCCAGCAGTGAGGGCACCGGGGAGCTGTTTTTT. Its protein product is CASSEGTGELFF.

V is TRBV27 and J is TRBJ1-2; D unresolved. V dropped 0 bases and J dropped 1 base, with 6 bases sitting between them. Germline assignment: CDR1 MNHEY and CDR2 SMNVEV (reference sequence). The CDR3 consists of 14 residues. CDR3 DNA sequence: TGTGCCAGCAGTTTATCGCCGAGTAACTATGGCTACACCTTC. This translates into CASSLSPSNYGYTF.

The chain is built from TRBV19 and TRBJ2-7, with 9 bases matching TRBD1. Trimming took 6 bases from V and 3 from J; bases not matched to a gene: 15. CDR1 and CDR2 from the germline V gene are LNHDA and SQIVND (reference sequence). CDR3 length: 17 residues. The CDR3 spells CASSWGQGASKVYEQYF. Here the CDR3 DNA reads TGTGCCAGTAGCTGGGGACAGGGCGCGTCCAAAGTCTACGAGCAGTACTTC.

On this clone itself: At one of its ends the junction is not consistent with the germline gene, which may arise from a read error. The CDR3 sequence is CASSQEWQGYTEAFF. The DNA for the CDR3 is TGCGCCAGCAGCCAAGAGTGGCAGGGCTACACTGAAGCTTTCTTT. The chain combines TRBV13 with TRBJ1-1; perhaps TRBD1 as D (5 bases). The CDR3 length is 15 residues. CDR1 and CDR2 from the germline V gene are PRHDT and FYEKMQ (reference sequence). Full variable domain (missing parts from reference TRBV13 and TRBJ1-1): AAGVIQSPRHLIKEKRETATLKCYPIPRHDTVYWYQQGPGQDPQFLISFYEKMQSDKGSIPDRFSAQQFSDYHSELNMSSLELGDSALYFCASSQEWQGYTEAFFGQGTRLTVV.

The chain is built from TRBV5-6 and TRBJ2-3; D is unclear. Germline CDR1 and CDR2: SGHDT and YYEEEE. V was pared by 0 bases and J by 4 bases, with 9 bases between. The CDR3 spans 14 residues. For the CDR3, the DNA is TGTGCCAGCAGCTTGGGGGCCACACCAGATACGCAGTATTTT. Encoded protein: CASSLGATPDTQYF.

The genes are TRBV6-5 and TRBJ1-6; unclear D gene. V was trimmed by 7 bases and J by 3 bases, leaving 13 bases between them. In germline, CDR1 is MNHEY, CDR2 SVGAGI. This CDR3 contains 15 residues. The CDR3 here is CASTHDGNYNSPLHF. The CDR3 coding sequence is TGTGCCAGCACCCATGACGGAAACTATAATTCACCCCTCCACTTT.

The CDR3 region is CASSDPGTGELFF. CDR3 coding DNA: TGCGCCAGCAGTGACCCGGGGACCGGGGAGCTGTTTTTT. The J gene is TRBJ2-2, the V gene TRBV10-1, with a tentative D call TRBD2 (5 bases). V was shortened by 3 bases and J by 5 bases, with 7 bases between the two germline ends. Germline lookup yields CDR1 WNHNN and CDR2 SYGVQD (reference sequence). The CDR3 spans 13 residues.

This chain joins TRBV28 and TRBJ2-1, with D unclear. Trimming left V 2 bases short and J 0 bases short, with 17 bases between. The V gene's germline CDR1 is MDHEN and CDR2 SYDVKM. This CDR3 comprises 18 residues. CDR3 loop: CASSLHPPQVSSYNEQFF. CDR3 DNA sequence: TGTGCCAGCAGTTTACACCCTCCCCAGGTGAGCTCCTACAATGAGCAGTTCTTC. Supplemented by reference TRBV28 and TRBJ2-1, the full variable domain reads DVKVTQSSRYLVKRTGEKVFLECVQDMDHENMFWYRQDPGLGLRLIYFSYDVKMKEKGDIPEGYSVSREKKERFSLILESASTNQTSMYLCASSLHPPQVSSYNEQFFGPGTRLTVL.

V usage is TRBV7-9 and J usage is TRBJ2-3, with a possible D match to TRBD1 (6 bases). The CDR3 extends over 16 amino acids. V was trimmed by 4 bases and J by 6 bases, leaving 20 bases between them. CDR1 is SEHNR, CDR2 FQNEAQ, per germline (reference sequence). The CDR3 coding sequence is TGTGCCAGCAGCTCCCCGGACAGCCCCCGGGCGGATACGCAGTATTTT. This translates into CASSSPDSPRADTQYF.

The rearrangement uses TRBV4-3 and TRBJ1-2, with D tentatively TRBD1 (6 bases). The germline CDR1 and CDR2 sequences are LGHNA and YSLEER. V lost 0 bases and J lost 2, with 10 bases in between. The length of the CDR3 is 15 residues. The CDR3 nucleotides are TGCGCCAGCAGCCAAGAACAGGGTATCAACTATGGCTACACCTTC. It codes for CASSQEQGINYGYTF.